The clone carrying this TCR beta chain was observed a few times. Per the germline V gene, CDR1 is LNHNV and CDR2 is YYDKDF (reference sequence). The CDR3 runs 17 residues. V gave up 0 bases and J gave up 2 bases, with 15 bases separating them. The investigators reverse transcribed all of the isolated RNA, so they sequenced expressed TCRB transcripts. Measured with immunoSEQ multiplex PCR; TCRdb has only the in-frame clones, and not every one. The repertoire consists of about half a million clones, with about an eighth occurring once and the leading ten covering 0.035% to 0.05%. The sample comes from a study of beta chain features in type 1 diabetes.

The source is a woman aged 18-35 years in good health. The chain uses TRBV15 and TRBJ2-3; no definite D call. The specimen sequenced was naive CD4+ T cells from blood. The CDR3 is CATSRDRAIAYTDTQYF. CDR3 bases: TGTGCCACCAGCAGAGATAGGGCCATCGCTTACACAGATACGCAGTATTTT.